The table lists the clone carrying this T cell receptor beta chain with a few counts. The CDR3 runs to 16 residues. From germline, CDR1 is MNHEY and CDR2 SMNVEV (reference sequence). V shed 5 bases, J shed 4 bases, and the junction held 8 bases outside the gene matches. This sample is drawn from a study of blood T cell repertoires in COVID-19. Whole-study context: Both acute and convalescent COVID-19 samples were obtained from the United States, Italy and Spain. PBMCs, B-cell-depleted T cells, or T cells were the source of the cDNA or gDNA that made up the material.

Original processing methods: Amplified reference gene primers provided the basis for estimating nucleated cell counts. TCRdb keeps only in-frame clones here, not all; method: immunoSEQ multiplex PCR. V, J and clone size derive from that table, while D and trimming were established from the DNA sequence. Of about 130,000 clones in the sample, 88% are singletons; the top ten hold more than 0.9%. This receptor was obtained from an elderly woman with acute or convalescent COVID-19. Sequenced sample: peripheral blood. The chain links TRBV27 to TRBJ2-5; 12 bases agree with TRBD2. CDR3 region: CASSGTSGGPGETQYF. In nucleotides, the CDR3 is TGTGCCAGCAGTGGTACTAGCGGGGGGCCGGGAGAGACCCAGTACTTC.